This TCR beta chain was captured by sequencing in a study of cytomegalovirus exposure and HLA in healthy donors. Findings of the study overall: Three chains tied to CMV proved CMV antigen-specific in vitro. Published work reported that the classifier diagnosed cytomegalovirus status with high specificity and sensitivity. The study designated 150 or so TCR beta chains cytomegalovirus-associated.

TCRdb's copy holds only in-frame clones and misses some; the assay was immunoSEQ multiplex PCR. The sample contains over 150,000 clones, 80% to 90% of which appear only once. Comment on this clone: Its antigen is undetermined.

The germline V and J ends were trimmed by 6 bases and 8 bases, with 17 bases remaining between them. CDR1 and CDR2 from the germline V gene are SEHNR and FQNEAQ (reference sequence). The CDR3 has 14 amino acids. V gene TRBV7-9 combines with J gene TRBJ2-1, with a possible D match to TRBD1 (8 bases). The TCR sequence derives from a man aged 18 to 30 in good health and CMV-seropositive. Input material: PBMCs. The CDR3 nucleotides are TGTGCCAGCAGGGGGACAGGACTAGTGGATGAGCAGTTCTTC. Its translation: CASRGTGLVDEQFF.